This T cell receptor (beta chain) was identified during a study of a mutant IDH1 vaccine in newly diagnosed glioma. Study-wide context: In some groups vaccination began 4-6 weeks post-radiotherapy; others received it with temozolomide. Mean patient age was about 44 years; approximately 62% were male and 37.5% female. Broader study findings: Vaccination induced immune responses in around 94% of patients.

About this clone: Antigen specificity is unknown.

Clones were read by immunoSEQ multiplex PCR, and TCRdb kept only the in-frame ones, dropping some. This table has about 25,000 clones, about three quarters appearing once. The ends lost 5 bases at V and 5 bases at J; junction bases unmatched: 8. Germline V CDR1 and CDR2: SGDLS, YYNGEE. This CDR3 has 15 amino acids. The time point was: week 5, during vaccination. Each dose of the vaccine consisted of 300 ug of mutant IDH1 20-mer peptide, with topical imiquimod. This sequence joins TRBV9 and TRBJ2-1; 9 positions agree with TRBD2. This TCR derives from a man aged 40-49 years with glioma. The material sequenced was PBMCs, taken from a glioma patient whose treatment included an IDH1 peptide vaccine. Written as DNA, the CDR3 is TGTGCCAGCAGTGGTAGCGGGAGATATAACAATGAGCAGTTCTTC. Residues: CASSGSGRYNNEQFF.